The TCR beta chain under discussion was sequenced for a study of blood T cell repertoires in COVID-19. Clones were sequenced by immunoSEQ multiplex PCR, and TCRdb holds only the in-frame ones, with some missing. The table shows a few hundred thousand clones, with about four fifths occurring only once. The TCR comes from a human donor with acute or convalescent COVID-19. The donor label of this sample is uncertain. The sample consisted of peripheral blood.

The CDR3 loop reads CSVTDRLDGYTF. The CDR3 DNA reads as TGCAGCGTTACCGACAGACTTGATGGCTACACCTTC. The chain is built from TRBV29-1 and TRBJ1-2, with a weak D call TRBD1 (5 bases). The CDR3 has 12 amino acids. Trimming stripped 5 bases from V and 6 bases from J, with 13 bases between. The V gene's germline CDR1 is SQVTM and CDR2 ANQGSEA.